Below are 20 T cell receptor beta chains sequenced from a single sample in a study of identical twins. TCRdb itself ran the 5' RACE reads through MiXCR, one entry per CDR3 protein. The sample carries 640,000 or so distinct CDR3 sequences, around 6.1% recorded once. The specimen was naive T cells sorted from blood. The receptors shown here come from a man aged 18-30 years in good health.

The chain has TRBV7-9 and TRBJ2-5; D is possibly TRBD1 (6 bases). V lost 5 bases and J 7 bases, leaving 17 bases between the germline ends. CDR3 size: 14 residues. Germline V gene data show CDR1 as SEHNR and CDR2 as FQNEAQ (reference sequence). CDR3 residues: CASSRGSQGGTQYF. CDR3 nucleotide sequence: TGTGCCAGCAGCCGAGGTTCTCAAGGGGGGACCCAGTACTTC.

This clonotype was recorded a few times. The chain links TRBV5-5 to TRBJ1-1; unclear D gene. The CDR3 length is 12 residues. Germline values: CDR1 SGHKS, CDR2 YYEKEE (reference sequence). V lost 4 bases to trimming and J lost 4 bases, with 8 bases between them. DNA of the CDR3: TGTGCCAGCAGCCAGGTGGGCACTGAAGCTTTCTTT. Amino acid sequence: CASSQVGTEAFF.

There are a few counts of this clonotype. The chain carries TRBV5-1 and TRBJ2-5; D gene ambiguous. The germline V gene has CDR1 SGHRS and CDR2 YFSETQ. V was cut by 1 base and J by 3 bases, with 7 bases left in between. The CDR3 spans 13 residues. CDR3 sequence reads: CASSLSREETQYF. In nucleotides, the CDR3 is TGCGCCAGCAGCTTGAGCAGAGAAGAGACCCAGTACTTC.

Many counts were recorded for this clonotype. The V and J genes are TRBV12-3 or TRBV12-4 and TRBJ1-1; the D is unclear. Deletions cut 7 bases from V and 0 bases from J, with 9 bases between. This CDR3 has 13 residues. This CDR3 is CASTPYMNTEAFF. The DNA for the CDR3 is TGTGCCAGCACCCCTTATATGAACACTGAAGCTTTCTTT.

This clonotype was observed a few times. The rearrangement joins TRBV14 to TRBJ2-1, with TRBD1 matching over 8 bases. The CDR3 is made up of 15 amino acids. Germline CDR1 and CDR2: SGHDN and FVKESK. The V gene end was trimmed by 2 bases and the J gene end by 2 bases; junction bases not matched to a gene: 2. CDR3 amino acids: CASSQHRGAYNEQFF. As DNA, the CDR3 is TGTGCCAGCAGCCAACACAGGGGGGCCTACAATGAGCAGTTCTTC.

The table lists this clonotype with many counts. The rearrangement links TRBV10-3 to TRBJ1-3; D may be TRBD1 (5 bases). This CDR3 has 15 amino acids. Germline lookup yields CDR1 ENHRY and CDR2 SYGVKD. Trimming pared 2 bases from V and 0 bases from J, leaving 8 bases between. The DNA for the CDR3 is TGTGCCATCAGTGAGGGGGACGTCTCTGGAAACACCATATATTTT. Protein: CAISEGDVSGNTIYF.

The rearrangement links TRBV18 to TRBJ2-7; 7 positions match TRBD1. V trimming: 3 bases; J trimming: 3 bases; junction bases outside the gene matches: 5. In germline, CDR1 is KGHSH, CDR2 LQKENI. This CDR3 has 14 amino acids. CDR3: CASSPSGQVYEQYV. CDR3 in DNA: TGTGCCAGCTCACCGTCCGGACAGGTCTACGAGCAGTACGTC.

This clonotype was detected only a few times. This chain links TRBV7-9 with TRBJ2-7; no clear D. The CDR3 is made up of 13 amino acids. Germline values: CDR1 SEHNR, CDR2 FQNEAQ (reference sequence). The V gene lost 5 bases and the J gene lost 2 bases, with 10 bases spanning the gap. The CDR3 loop is CASSLEEAYEQYF. The DNA for the CDR3 is TGTGCCAGCAGCCTGGAAGAGGCCTACGAGCAGTACTTC.

The chain uses TRBV5-1 and TRBJ2-7; TRBD1 agrees at 7 bases. CDR1 is SGHRS, CDR2 YFSETQ, per germline. The CDR3 contains 14 residues. V gave up 1 base and J gave up 0 bases; unmatched junction bases: 1. The CDR3 coding sequence is TGCGCCAGCAGCTTGACAGGGGACTCCTACGAGCAGTACTTC. It codes for CASSLTGDSYEQYF.

This clonotype showed up many times. The V gene is TRBV30, the J gene TRBJ1-1; D may be TRBD1 (6 bases). V was shortened by 0 bases and J by 10 bases, with 12 bases between the two germline ends. CDR1 is GTSNPN, CDR2 SVGIG, per germline (reference sequence). This CDR3 is built from 12 residues. DNA for the CDR3: TGTGCCTGGAGTGTAGCAAGAGGGGGAGCTTTCTTT. The encoded protein is CAWSVARGGAFF.

The CDR3 DNA follows: TGTGCCATTACACCGTGGGAGCGTCCAGATACGCAGTATTTT. This translates into CAITPWERPDTQYF. The genes are TRBV12-3 or TRBV12-4 and TRBJ2-3, with D maybe TRBD2 (5 bases). V was shortened by 10 bases and J by 4 bases, with 18 bases between the two germline ends. CDR3 length equals 14 residues.

This clonotype was observed many times. CDR3 in DNA: TGTGCCAGCAGTTACTCCGGGACAGGGGGCTGGGGCACTGAAGCTTTCTTT. This encodes CASSYSGTGGWGTEAFF. The chain is built from TRBV28 and TRBJ1-1; 12 bases line up with TRBD1. The CDR3 runs 17 residues. Germline values: CDR1 MDHEN, CDR2 SYDVKM. V lost 4 bases and J lost 4; bases outside the gene matches: 10.

This clonotype has only a few counts. CDR3 sequence: CAIRGQGTQETQYF. DNA for the CDR3: TGTGCCATACGGGGGCAGGGGACGCAAGAGACCCAGTACTTC. This rearrangement joins TRBV10-3 to TRBJ2-5; D possibly uses TRBD1 or TRBD2 (6 bases each). Per germline, CDR1 ENHRY and CDR2 SYGVKD. Trimming removed 9 bases from V and 2 bases from J, with 16 bases in between. The CDR3 totals 14 residues.

This clonotype was seen ten or more times. This chain connects TRBV20-1 to TRBJ2-7; D may be TRBD1 (6 bases). CDR1 is DFQATT and CDR2 is SNEGSKA in the germline V gene (reference sequence). This CDR3 comprises 18 residues. V lost 1 base, J lost 2 bases, and 24 bases lay in between. The CDR3 DNA reads as TGCAGTGCTAGAGTGGGGAGTGTAAAGGCAGGGGTCACCTACGAGCAGTACTTC. This translates into CSARVGSVKAGVTYEQYF.

This clonotype occurred many times. The rearrangement uses TRBV6-1 and TRBJ2-4; the D is unclear. CDR3 length: 13 residues. Germline assignment: CDR1 MNHNS and CDR2 SASEGT. The V gene lost 8 bases and the J gene lost 0 bases, with 8 bases spanning the gap. CDR3 amino acids: CASSPLAKNIQYF. The CDR3 DNA sequence: TGTGCCAGCTCTCCACTAGCCAAAAACATTCAGTACTTC.

This clonotype has just a few counts. The chain combines TRBV19 with TRBJ2-6, with D possibly TRBD2 on 5 matching bases. This CDR3 is 17 amino acids long. Germline CDR1 reads LNHDA; CDR2 reads SQIVND (reference sequence). The V gene lost 6 bases and the J gene lost 0 bases, with 15 bases spanning the gap. The CDR3 is CASSRRNILSGANVLTF. The CDR3 DNA reads TGTGCCAGTAGCCGGAGGAATATCCTCTCTGGGGCCAACGTCCTGACTTTC.

This clonotype was detected ten times or more. Here the CDR3 reads CASRGRGTENGYTF. DNA for the CDR3: TGTGCCAGCAGGGGCCGGGGGACAGAAAATGGCTACACCTTC. This chain connects TRBV7-9 to TRBJ1-2; 7 bases map to TRBD1. Germline V gene lookup returns CDR1 SEHNR and CDR2 FQNEAQ (reference sequence). Trimming at V came to 6 bases and at J to 6 bases, leaving 10 bases not matched to a gene. The CDR3 has 14 residues.

Ten or more counts support this clonotype. The rearrangement joins TRBV5-6 to TRBJ2-1, with 11 bases aligning to TRBD2. The CDR3 is 16 residues long. Losses at the gene ends were 0 bases for V and 9 bases for J; bases not matched to a gene: 8. Germline CDR1 reads SGHDT; CDR2 reads YYEEEE. Here the CDR3 DNA reads TGTGCCAGCAGCTTGGGACTAGCGGGACCGTCGGCTGAGCAGTTCTTC. Encoded protein: CASSLGLAGPSAEQFF.

The table lists this clonotype with many counts. V and J are TRBV7-6 and TRBJ2-1; 14 positions agree with TRBD2. Unmatched junction bases numbered 5, after V lost 10 bases and J lost 9 bases. CDR3 length equals 13 residues. In germline, CDR1 is SGHVS, CDR2 FNYEAQ. The CDR3 bases are TGTGCCACCCGGACTAGCGGGAGGACTGAGCAGTTCTTC. This translates into CATRTSGRTEQFF.

Ten or more counts support this clonotype. The chain has TRBV10-3 and TRBJ2-1; 7 bases match TRBD2. Germline assignment: CDR1 ENHRY and CDR2 SYGVKD. V shed 6 bases and J 6 bases; nucleotides not matched to a gene: 8. The CDR3 is made up of 14 amino acids. The CDR3: CAIRPSGSFNEQFF. The CDR3, as DNA: TGTGCCATCAGGCCTAGCGGATCTTTCAATGAGCAGTTCTTC.